This T cell receptor (beta chain) was identified in a study of blood T cell repertoires in COVID-19. Study context: COVID-19 samples collected from the United States, Italy and Spain covered acute and convalescent phases. T cells, B-cell-depleted T cells, or PBMCs supplied cDNA or gDNA.

Under the authors' procedure: Scientists estimated how many nucleated cells there were by amplifying reference gene primers. This table comes from immunoSEQ multiplex PCR, and its TCRdb copy is limited to in-frame clones, with some not included. V and J calls plus clone size are reproduced from that table; the DNA served to infer D and trimming. The data hold a few hundred thousand clones, with about 82% observed a single time. Germline CDR1 reads LNHNV; CDR2 reads YYDKDF (reference sequence). V dropped 0 bases and J dropped 8; count of bases not matched to a gene: 12. The length of the CDR3 is 17 residues.

The clonotype comes from a human donor in a cohort sampled during active COVID-19. The sample comprised peripheral blood. V usage is TRBV15 and J usage is TRBJ2-1; TRBD2 matches at 8 bases. In DNA, the CDR3 is TGTGCCACCAGCAGAGAGAGGCCAGCGGGGGTACTAGATGAGCAGTTCTTC. The encoded protein is CATSRERPAGVLDEQFF. The whole variable domain, remainder taken from reference TRBV15 and TRBJ2-1, is DAMVIQNPRYQVTQFGKPVTLSCSQTLNHNVMYWYQQKSSQAPKLLFHYYDKDFNNEADTPDNFQSRRPNTSFCFLDIRSPGLGDTAMYLCATSRERPAGVLDEQFFGPGTRLTVL.